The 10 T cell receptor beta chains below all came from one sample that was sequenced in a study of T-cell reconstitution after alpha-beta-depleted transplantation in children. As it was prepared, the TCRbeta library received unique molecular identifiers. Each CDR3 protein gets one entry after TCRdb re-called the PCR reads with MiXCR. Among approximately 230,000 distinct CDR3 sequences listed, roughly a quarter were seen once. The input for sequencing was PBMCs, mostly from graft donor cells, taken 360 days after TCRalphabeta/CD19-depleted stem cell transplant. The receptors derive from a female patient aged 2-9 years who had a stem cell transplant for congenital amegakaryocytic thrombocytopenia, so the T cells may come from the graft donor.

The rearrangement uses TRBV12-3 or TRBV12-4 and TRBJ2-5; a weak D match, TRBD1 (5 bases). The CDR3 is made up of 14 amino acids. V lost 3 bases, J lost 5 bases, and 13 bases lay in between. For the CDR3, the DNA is TGTGCCAGCAGTTTTTCAGGGCACAGGGAGACCCAGTACTTC. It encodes CASSFSGHRETQYF.

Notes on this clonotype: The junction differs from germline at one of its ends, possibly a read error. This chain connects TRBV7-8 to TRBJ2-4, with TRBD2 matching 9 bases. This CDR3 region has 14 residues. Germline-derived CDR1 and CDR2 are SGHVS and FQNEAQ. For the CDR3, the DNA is TGTGCCAGCAGCCTAGCGGGACCCGGGAACATTCAGTACTTC. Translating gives CASSLAGPGNIQYF.

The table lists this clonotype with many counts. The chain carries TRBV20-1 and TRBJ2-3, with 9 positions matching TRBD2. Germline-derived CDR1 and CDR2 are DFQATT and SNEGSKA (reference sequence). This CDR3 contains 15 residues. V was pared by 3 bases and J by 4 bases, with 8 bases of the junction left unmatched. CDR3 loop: CSASFLLAGADTQYF. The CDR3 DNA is TGCAGTGCTAGCTTTTTGTTAGCGGGGGCAGATACGCAGTATTTT.

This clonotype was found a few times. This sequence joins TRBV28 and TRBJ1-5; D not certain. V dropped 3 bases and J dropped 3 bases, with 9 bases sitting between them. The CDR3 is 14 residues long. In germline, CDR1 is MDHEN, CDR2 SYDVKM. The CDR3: CASSFGQINQPQHF. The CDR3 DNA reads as TGTGCCAGCAGTTTCGGGCAGATCAATCAGCCCCAGCATTTT.

The CDR3 reads CAISESVGGSRQFF. The CDR3 DNA reads as TGTGCCATCAGTGAGTCGGTAGGGGGGTCCCGGCAGTTCTTC. This chain links TRBV10-3 with TRBJ2-1; perhaps D is TRBD1 or TRBD2 (6 bases each). The CDR3 loop spans 14 amino acids. Per the germline V gene, CDR1 is ENHRY and CDR2 is SYGVKD. The V end lost 0 bases, the J end lost 12 bases, and 15 bases lay between the germline ends.

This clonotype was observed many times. CDR3 DNA: TGCGCCAGCAGCCTTTCGACAGGGGCCGGGGAGCTGTTTTTT. As protein: CASSLSTGAGELFF. J is TRBJ2-2 and V is TRBV5-1, with 8 bases identical to TRBD1. Trimming cost V 4 bases and J 6 bases; bases outside gene matches: 5. Germline V lookup: CDR1 SGHRS, CDR2 YFSETQ. This CDR3 comprises 14 residues.

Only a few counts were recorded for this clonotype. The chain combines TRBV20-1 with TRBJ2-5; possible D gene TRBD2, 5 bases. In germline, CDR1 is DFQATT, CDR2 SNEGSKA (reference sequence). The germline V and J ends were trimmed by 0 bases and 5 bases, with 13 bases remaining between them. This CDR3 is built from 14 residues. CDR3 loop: CSARDLSRGETQYF. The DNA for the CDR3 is TGCAGTGCTAGAGATCTCAGCCGCGGGGAGACCCAGTACTTC.

This CDR3 is CASSLRTANYEQYF. CDR3 bases: TGTGCCAGCAGCCTCCGGACCGCGAACTACGAGCAGTACTTC. V gene TRBV3-1 combines with J gene TRBJ2-7; D is unclear. The CDR3 runs to 14 residues. Germline V gene lookup returns CDR1 LGHDT and CDR2 YNNKEL (reference sequence). Trimming removed 4 bases at V and 3 bases at J, with 13 bases between.

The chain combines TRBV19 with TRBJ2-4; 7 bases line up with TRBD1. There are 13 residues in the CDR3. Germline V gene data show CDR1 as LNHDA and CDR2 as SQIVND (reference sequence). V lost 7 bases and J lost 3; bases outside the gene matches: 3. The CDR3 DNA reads TGTGCCAGTAAAGGGACAGACAAAAACATTCAGTACTTC. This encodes CASKGTDKNIQYF.

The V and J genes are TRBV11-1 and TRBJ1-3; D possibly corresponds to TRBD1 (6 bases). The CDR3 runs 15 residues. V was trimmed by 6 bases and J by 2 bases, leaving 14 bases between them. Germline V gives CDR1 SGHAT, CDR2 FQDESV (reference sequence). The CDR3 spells CASSGPAGAGNTIYF. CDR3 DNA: TGTGCCAGCAGTGGACCCGCAGGGGCTGGAAACACCATATATTTT.